This record looks at one T cell receptor (beta chain) sequence and its context. Antigen unknown. The sample is drawn from a study of cytomegalovirus exposure and HLA in healthy donors. Study context: The approximately 120 million unique TCR beta sequences, from about 170 million T cells, were found by an earlier analysis.

This CDR3 region has 15 residues. Per germline, CDR1 KGHSH and CDR2 LQKENI. V shed 4 bases, J shed 7 bases, and the junction held 6 bases outside the gene matches. Study results and caveats: TCR sequences were mostly rare, though some public TCRs occurred in many donors. Association of a missense DCLRE1C variant with TCR beta V- and J-gene trimming was reported in a later analysis.

The PCR was carried out with 60 Vbeta primers and 13 Jbeta primers. TCRdb's table, derived via immunoSEQ multiplex PCR, lists solely in-frame clones and lacks some. The sample lists some 200,000 clones, approximately 80% occurring once. The TCR was taken from a woman between 18 and 29 years old in good health and CMV-seronegative. Sequencing input: PBMCs. The chain employs TRBV18 and TRBJ2-2, with 10 bases lining up with TRBD1. This chain's CDR3 is CASSLRDRGNGELFF. The CDR3 coding sequence is TGTGCCAGCTCACTGCGGGACAGGGGAAACGGGGAGCTGTTTTTT.